The 24 T cell receptor beta chains in this list originate from one sample, sequenced in a study of neurological immune-mediated disorders (dated by TCRdb to about 2019). Library method: 5' RACE. TCRdb shows the sequencer as Illumina HiSeq 2500. TCRdb trimmed the raw reads at Q25, called clones with MiXCR and kept productive beta chains. Every CDR3 protein is listed once, alongside the most common genes and DNA of its rows. Counted in this sample were tens of thousands of distinct CDR3 sequences; 10% of them appeared once. 1.8% of the sample belongs to the ten largest clones. Specimen: PBMCs. These receptors all come from a man in his forties or fifties in good health.

This clonotype appeared many times. The rearrangement joins TRBV5-1 to TRBJ1-2; no firm D call. Trimming left V 0 bases short and J 2 bases short, with 11 bases between. This CDR3 contains 15 residues. The germline CDR1 and CDR2 sequences are SGHRS and YFSETQ. In DNA form, the CDR3 reads TGCGCCAGCAGCTTGGGGCAGACGACCAACTATGGCTACACCTTC. Protein: CASSLGQTTNYGYTF.

The chain recombines TRBV19 with TRBJ2-5; TRBD2 agrees at 8 bases. With 5 bases clipped from V and 7 bases from J, the junction kept 21 bases outside the gene matches. The length of the CDR3 is 18 residues. CDR1 LNHDA and CDR2 SQIVND come from the germline V gene (reference sequence). CDR3 residues: CASSLGLDLRGVSGTQYF. Here the CDR3 DNA reads TGTGCCAGTAGTCTTGGACTAGACCTGCGGGGGGTAAGCGGGACCCAGTACTTC.

This clonotype was recorded at least ten times. J is TRBJ1-2 and V is TRBV20-1; D gene unclear. This CDR3 is 16 amino acids long. Trimming removed 3 bases at V and 1 base at J, with 18 bases between. Germline V gene lookup returns CDR1 DFQATT and CDR2 SNEGSKA (reference sequence). Here the CDR3 DNA reads TGCAGTGCTAGGGCCCTCAAAGGGCGAAGTAACTATGGCTACACCTTC. This encodes CSARALKGRSNYGYTF.

This clonotype was detected many times. The chain has TRBV27 and TRBJ1-1; tentatively, D is TRBD1 (5 bases). V gave up 2 bases and J gave up 5 bases, with 21 bases separating them. Per the germline V gene, CDR1 is MNHEY and CDR2 is SMNVEV (reference sequence). This CDR3 spans 17 amino acids. The CDR3 coding sequence is TGTGCCAGCAGTTTACTCAGAATTGGGGGGTTTGAAACTGAAGCTTTCTTT. Its translation is CASSLLRIGGFETEAFF.

The table lists this clonotype with many counts. This chain joins TRBV12-3 or TRBV12-4 and TRBJ2-7, with 8 nucleotides matching TRBD1. Unmatched junction bases numbered 0, after V lost 0 bases and J lost 2 bases. This CDR3 has 14 amino acids. This CDR3 reads CASSLATGAYEQYF. The CDR3 bases are TGTGCCAGCAGTTTAGCGACAGGGGCCTACGAGCAGTACTTC.

Points on this clonotype: A much larger clone is a single base away; this may be a read error. The gene calls are TRBV20-1 and TRBJ1-2; 8 bases match TRBD1. Germline lookup yields CDR1 DFQATT and CDR2 SNEGSKA (reference sequence). The trim removed 3 bases at V and 9 bases at J, leaving 12 bases unmatched. CDR3 length equals 14 residues. CDR3 in amino acids: CSARDVQGAACYTF. DNA of the CDR3: TGCAGTGCTAGGGACGTTCAGGGGGCGGCTTGCTACACCTTC.

This clonotype was detected many times. The V and J genes are TRBV6-5 and TRBJ1-3; the D gene is possibly TRBD1 (5 bases). The germline CDR1 and CDR2 sequences are MNHEY and SVGAGI. The V end was cut by 2 bases, the J end by 3 bases, with 8 bases between. This CDR3 has 14 amino acids. Written as DNA, the CDR3 is TGTGCCAGCAGTTACGGGACGATTGGAAACACCATATATTTT. Encoded protein: CASSYGTIGNTIYF.

This clonotype has ten or more counts. The gene calls are TRBV5-1 and TRBJ2-3; D possibly uses TRBD1 or TRBD2 (6 bases each). The CDR3 is 16 residues long. Germline CDR1 reads SGHRS; CDR2 reads YFSETQ. Trimming left V 4 bases short and J 2 bases short, with 17 bases between. CDR3 residues: CASSRGPGGSTDTQYF. CDR3 in DNA: TGCGCCAGCAGCCGGGGGCCGGGTGGATCCACAGATACGCAGTATTTT.

With regard to this clonotype: This sequence may be a read error, since a much larger clone differs from it by one base. This chain connects TRBV12-3 or TRBV12-4 to TRBJ2-5; 10 nucleotides match TRBD2. This CDR3 region has 14 residues. The V and J ends lost 3 bases and 7 bases, in that order; junction bases with no gene match: 5. Here the CDR3 reads CASSFISSGRTQYF. The CDR3 bases are TGTGCCAGCAGTTTTATCTCTAGCGGGAGGACCCAGTACTTC.

This clonotype occurred many times. The rearrangement uses TRBV10-3 and TRBJ2-2, with TRBD2 identical over 7 bases. Per the germline V gene, CDR1 is ENHRY and CDR2 is SYGVKD. Unmatched junction bases numbered 4, after V lost 7 bases and J lost 5 bases. The CDR3 has 13 amino acids. CDR3 sequence (DNA): TGTGCCATCATGGACGGGGGGACCGGGGAGCTGTTTTTT. Amino acid sequence: CAIMDGGTGELFF.

The table lists this clonotype with many counts. The chain employs TRBV9 and TRBJ2-1, with D possibly being TRBD2 (6 bases). CDR3 size: 15 residues. Between the trimmed V and J ends, which lost 3 bases and 8 bases, there was a span of 18 bases. Germline CDR1 reads SGDLS; CDR2 reads YYNGEE. The CDR3 bases are TGTGCCAGCAGCGGAGGGAGAGTCAGGGAGGATGAGCAGTTCTTC. This encodes CASSGGRVREDEQFF.

This chain joins TRBV2 and TRBJ2-3; possibly TRBD1 for D (6 bases). V dropped 4 bases and J dropped 0 bases, with 26 bases sitting between them. CDR3 length: 20 amino acids. Germline assignment: CDR1 SNHLY and CDR2 FYNNEI. This CDR3 reads CASSGTPAGALPPSTDTQYF. The CDR3 coding sequence is TGTGCCAGCAGTGGGACCCCGGCAGGGGCCCTTCCACCTAGCACAGATACGCAGTATTTT.

At least ten counts were recorded for this clonotype. The chain couples TRBV5-1 to TRBJ1-1; D remains ambiguous. CDR1 and CDR2 (germline): SGHRS, YFSETQ. Trimming took 1 base from V and 0 from J, leaving 10 bases between them. This CDR3 is built from 15 residues. CDR3 nucleotide sequence: TGCGCCAGCAGCTTGCCTGTTGGGGTGAACACTGAAGCTTTCTTT. Encoded protein: CASSLPVGVNTEAFF.

This clonotype was counted many times. The J gene is TRBJ2-5, the V gene TRBV28; TRBD1 or TRBD2 may be the D gene (7 bases each). Germline assignment: CDR1 MDHEN and CDR2 SYDVKM. The CDR3 covers 15 residues. The V gene lost 10 bases and the J gene lost 2 bases, with 20 bases spanning the gap. CDR3 in amino acids: CATTSSGTVQETQYF. The CDR3 coding sequence is TGTGCCACCACGTCAAGCGGGACAGTTCAAGAGACCCAGTACTTC.

Ten or more counts support this clonotype. The genes are TRBV6-5 and TRBJ2-2; 7 bases align to TRBD1. Germline values: CDR1 MNHEY, CDR2 SVGAGI. The CDR3 covers 16 residues. J lost 4 bases, V lost 0 bases, and 5 bases had no gene match. CDR3 loop: CASSYSTTGLTGELFF. CDR3 nucleotide sequence: TGTGCCAGCAGTTACTCGACGACAGGGCTCACCGGGGAGCTGTTTTTT.

This clonotype was found many times. The rearrangement uses TRBV29-1 and TRBJ2-7, with D possibly TRBD1 on 5 matching bases. Germline V CDR1 and CDR2: SQVTM, ANQGSEA. The CDR3 sequence is 14 residues long. V was pared by 5 bases and J by 2 bases, with 16 bases between. As DNA, the CDR3 is TGCAGCGTTTACGCAGGGCCATCCCCCTACGAGCAGTACTTC. Its translation: CSVYAGPSPYEQYF.

This clonotype was counted ten times or more. This chain uses TRBV7-2 with TRBJ2-1, with D possibly being TRBD2 (5 bases). CDR3 length: 15 residues. V was trimmed by 5 bases and J by 8 bases, leaving 19 bases between them. The germline CDR1 and CDR2 sequences are SGHTA and FQGNSA. For the CDR3, the DNA is TGTGCCAGCAGCAGAGGCGGTTTAGCGAACCATGAGCAGTTCTTC. Encoded protein: CASSRGGLANHEQFF.

This clonotype appeared a few times. A much bigger clone sits one base away, suggesting this may be a read error. The chain couples TRBV12-3 or TRBV12-4 to TRBJ2-5, with 7 nucleotides matching TRBD1. There are 14 residues in the CDR3. The CDR3 here is CVSRTGAVTETQYF. As DNA, the CDR3 is TGTGTCAGCCGAACAGGGGCGGTGACTGAGACCCAGTACTTC.

A note on this clonotype: This may stem from a read error, because a much larger clone lies one nucleotide away. J is TRBJ2-2 and V is TRBV13, with 8 bases matching TRBD1. Germline lookup yields CDR1 PRHDT and CDR2 FYEKMQ (reference sequence). The CDR3 is made up of 16 amino acids. The CDR3 sequence: CASSSPTGENTGDLFF. Here the CDR3 DNA reads TGTGCCAGCAGCTCCCCGACAGGGGAGAACACCGGGGATCTGTTTTTT. Full variable domain (rest looked up from reference TRBV13 and TRBJ2-2): AAGVIQSPRHLIKEKRETATLKCYPIPRHDTVYWYQQGPGQDPQFLISFYEKMQSDKGSIPDRFSAQQFSDYHSELNMSSLELGDSALYFCASSSPTGENTGDLFFGEGSRLTVL.

This clonotype was detected ten times or more. The genes are TRBV7-6 and TRBJ1-1; D not resolved. The CDR3 has 13 residues. CDR1 and CDR2 (germline): SGHVS, FNYEAQ. V dropped 4 bases and J dropped 3 bases, with 9 bases sitting between them. The CDR3 region has the DNA TGTGCCAGCAGCTCACAGCGGGACACTGAAGCTTTCTTT. Translated: CASSSQRDTEAFF.

This clonotype showed up many times. This sequence joins TRBV7-9 and TRBJ2-3, with no clear D. CDR1 and CDR2 from the germline V gene are SEHNR and FQNEAQ (reference sequence). There are 12 residues in the CDR3. V was pared by 2 bases and J by 1 base, with 1 base between. CDR3 bases: TGTGCCAGCAGCTTACGCACAGATACGCAGTATTTT. Protein sequence: CASSLRTDTQYF. Supplemented by reference TRBV7-9 and TRBJ2-3, the full variable domain reads DTGVSQNPRHKITKRGQNVTFRCDPISEHNRLYWYRQTLGQGPEFLTYFQNEAQLEKSRLLSDRFSAERPKGSFSTLEIQRTEQGDSAMYLCASSLRTDTQYFGPGTRLTVL.

This clonotype was picked up many times. V is TRBV20-1 and J is TRBJ2-3; D might be TRBD2 (5 bases). V was clipped by 6 bases and J by 1 base, with 11 bases between them. The CDR3 runs to 13 residues. From germline, CDR1 is DFQATT and CDR2 SNEGSKA (reference sequence). The CDR3 here is CSAPPGGTDTQYF. For the CDR3, the DNA is TGCAGTGCCCCCCCCGGGGGCACAGATACGCAGTATTTT.

This clonotype was counted many times. V is TRBV10-3 and J is TRBJ2-3, with TRBD2 matching 7 bases. The CDR3 is made up of 13 amino acids. Germline-derived CDR1 and CDR2 are ENHRY and SYGVKD. Germline trimming cut 8 bases from V and 2 bases from J; bases unmatched to any gene: 4. As DNA, the CDR3 is TGTGCCATCGGGGGAGGGACCACAGATACGCAGTATTTT. Protein product: CAIGGGTTDTQYF.

The table lists this clonotype with many counts. The chain recombines TRBV5-1 with TRBJ2-5, with 7 bases lining up with TRBD1. The CDR3 covers 16 residues. Germline V lookup: CDR1 SGHRS, CDR2 YFSETQ. Unmatched junction bases numbered 11, after V lost 4 bases and J lost 2 bases. The DNA for the CDR3 is TGCGCCAGCAGCCTTGACAGGGCATTTAATCAAGAGACCCAGTACTTC. Protein product: CASSLDRAFNQETQYF.